Shown below are 26 T cell receptor beta chains from a single sample sequenced in a study of blood T cell repertoires in COVID-19. Generated by immunoSEQ multiplex PCR, the TCRdb table keeps only in-frame clones and is missing some. The table records about 220,000 clones, 82% of them present only once. The sequenced sample consisted of PBMCs or T cells enriched from blood (not recorded which). The receptors come from a woman aged 55 to 70 who had recovered from COVID-19.

As DNA, the CDR3 is TGCGCCAGCAGCCAGACAGGGACAGGAAACTATGGCTACACCTTC. It is translated as CASSQTGTGNYGYTF. The chain uses TRBV4-1 and TRBJ1-2; 8 bases map to TRBD1. CDR3 size: 15 residues. Germline V gene data show CDR1 as MGHRA and CDR2 as YSYEKL. V lost 3 bases and J lost 2; bases outside the gene matches: 5.

This chain joins TRBV20-1 and TRBJ1-5, with 8 bases identical to TRBD1. The CDR3 sequence is 17 residues long. Germline V gene sequence: CDR1 DFQATT, CDR2 SNEGSKA (reference sequence). With V trimmed by 3 bases and J by 0 bases, 10 bases remained unmatched. In DNA form, the CDR3 reads TGCAGTGCTAGTCCCGGGACAGGAACCTATAGCAATCAGCCCCAGCATTTT. It yields the protein CSASPGTGTYSNQPQHF.

The chain recombines TRBV19 with TRBJ2-2, with 10 bases fitting TRBD2. The V and J ends lost 6 bases and 6 bases, in that order; junction bases with no gene match: 1. Per germline, CDR1 LNHDA and CDR2 SQIVND (reference sequence). The CDR3 has 13 amino acids. The CDR3, as DNA: TGTGCCAGTAGCGGGACTAGCGCCGGGGAGCTGTTTTTT. Protein product: CASSGTSAGELFF. Based on the CDR3 plus reference TRBV19 and TRBJ2-2, the full variable domain is DGGITQSPKYLFRKEGQNVTLSCEQNLNHDAMYWYRQDPGQGLRLIYYSQIVNDFQKGDIAEGYSVSREKKESFPLTVTSAQKNPTAFYLCASSGTSAGELFFGEGSRLTVL.

This clone was observed a handful of times. The chain combines TRBV5-1 with TRBJ1-2, with D possibly TRBD1 on 6 matching bases. Trimming shortened V by 2 bases and J by 6 bases, and 11 bases separated the two germline ends. The CDR3 sequence is 13 residues long. Germline V gives CDR1 SGHRS, CDR2 YFSETQ. CDR3 in amino acids: CASSLRGKDGYTF. CDR3 DNA: TGCGCCAGCAGCTTAAGGGGGAAGGATGGCTACACCTTC.

The V gene is TRBV5-6, the J gene TRBJ2-7, with 7 positions matching TRBD1. The V and J ends lost 1 base and 4 bases, in that order; junction bases with no gene match: 11. Per germline, CDR1 SGHDT and CDR2 YYEEEE. This CDR3 has 16 residues. DNA for the CDR3: TGTGCCAGCAGCTTGCTACGACAGGGAGCTTATTACGAGCAGTACTTC. Translated, it gives CASSLLRQGAYYEQYF.

The rearrangement joins TRBV15 to TRBJ1-5, with D tentatively TRBD1 (6 bases). The V gene lost 0 bases and the J gene lost 3 bases, with 9 bases spanning the gap. CDR3 length equals 15 residues. Germline V CDR1 and CDR2: LNHNV, YYDKDF (reference sequence). For the CDR3, the DNA is TGTGCCACCAGCAGAGACGGACAGTTCAATCAGCCCCAGCATTTT. This translates into CATSRDGQFNQPQHF.

The chain couples TRBV19 to TRBJ2-5; 9 bases fit TRBD2. The V and J ends lost 6 bases and 4 bases, in that order; junction bases with no gene match: 9. CDR1 and CDR2 from the germline V gene are LNHDA and SQIVND (reference sequence). The CDR3 has 15 amino acids. The CDR3 DNA sequence: TGTGCCAGTAGGCGAGCGGGAGGAGTGGTAGAGACCCAGTACTTC. Translated, it gives CASRRAGGVVETQYF. Combining the CDR3 with reference TRBV19 and TRBJ2-5 gives the whole variable domain DGGITQSPKYLFRKEGQNVTLSCEQNLNHDAMYWYRQDPGQGLRLIYYSQIVNDFQKGDIAEGYSVSREKKESFPLTVTSAQKNPTAFYLCASRRAGGVVETQYFGPGTRLLVL.

The gene calls are TRBV19 and TRBJ1-2; D not certain. This CDR3 spans 12 amino acids. V was trimmed by 3 bases and J by 3 bases, leaving 5 bases between them. Looked up from germline, CDR1 is LNHDA and CDR2 is SQIVND (reference sequence). Here the CDR3 reads CASSMLDYGYTF. The CDR3 DNA is TGTGCCAGTAGTATGCTAGACTATGGCTACACCTTC.

The gene calls are TRBV14 and TRBJ2-1; maybe TRBD2 (5 bases). In germline, CDR1 is SGHDN, CDR2 FVKESK. CDR3 size: 14 residues. The ends were cut back, 1 base at V and 9 bases at J, with 13 bases in the middle. This CDR3 is CASSQGFPGVEQFF. The CDR3 DNA follows: TGTGCCAGCAGCCAAGGGTTCCCCGGGGTTGAGCAGTTCTTC.

This clone has just a few counts. V and J are TRBV29-1 and TRBJ2-7; 9 bases are shared with TRBD1. This CDR3 region has 14 residues. J was trimmed by 6 bases and V by 4 bases; bases with no gene match: 10. The germline V gene encodes CDR1 SQVTM and CDR2 ANQGSEA. CDR3 sequence: CSVAPGTGLTEQYF. As DNA, the CDR3 is TGCAGCGTTGCGCCCGGGACAGGGCTCACCGAGCAGTACTTC.

The count of this clone is one. The genes are TRBV11-1 and TRBJ2-7, with 7 positions matching TRBD2. V gave up 1 base and J gave up 3 bases; unmatched junction bases: 6. The CDR3 covers 15 residues. From germline, CDR1 is SGHAT and CDR2 FQDESV (reference sequence). The CDR3 here is CASSLGTASGYEQYF. DNA of the CDR3: TGTGCCAGCAGCTTAGGTACCGCTAGCGGCTACGAGCAGTACTTC.

The chain couples TRBV6-1 to TRBJ1-1; D gene unclear. Per germline, CDR1 MNHNS and CDR2 SASEGT. The V end was cut by 3 bases, the J end by 1 base, with 6 bases between. The CDR3 consists of 13 residues. The CDR3 DNA follows: TGTGCCAGCAGTGATCTGAGGAACACTGAAGCTTTCTTT. This translates into CASSDLRNTEAFF.

This chain connects TRBV18 to TRBJ1-4; 7 nucleotides match TRBD1. Germline CDR1 reads KGHSH; CDR2 reads LQKENI. V dropped 2 bases and J dropped 2; count of bases not matched to a gene: 5. The CDR3 extends over 16 amino acids. CDR3 residues: CASSPSQTGTNEKLFF. The DNA for the CDR3 is TGTGCCAGCTCACCATCCCAGACAGGGACTAATGAAAAACTGTTTTTT.

This chain links TRBV12-3 or TRBV12-4 with TRBJ1-3; unclear D gene. The CDR3 contains 13 residues. Trimming took off 6 bases at V and 2 bases at J, with 8 bases between the two ends. CDR3 coding DNA: TGTGCCAGCAGGGGTGACACTGGAAACACCATATATTTT. Protein sequence: CASRGDTGNTIYF.

The chain has TRBV5-8 and TRBJ1-2; D possibly corresponds to TRBD1 (5 bases). There are 15 residues in the CDR3. CDR1 is SGHTS, CDR2 YDEGEE, per germline. Trimming shortened V by 4 bases and J by 1 base, and 14 bases separated the two germline ends. The CDR3 nucleotides are TGTGCCAGCAGCCACCCAGGGCGTCGTAACTATGGCTACACCTTC. This sequence encodes CASSHPGRRNYGYTF.

The V call is TRBV6-5, the J call TRBJ2-7, with TRBD1 identical over 12 bases. With V trimmed by 5 bases and J by 2 bases, 4 bases remained unmatched. Germline V gene data show CDR1 as MNHEY and CDR2 as SVGAGI. The CDR3 contains 15 residues. The CDR3 reads CASSRDRGPTYEQYF. The CDR3 DNA reads TGTGCCAGCAGTCGGGACAGGGGGCCAACCTACGAGCAGTACTTC.

The chain couples TRBV15 to TRBJ2-3; TRBD2 matches 7 bases. J lost 6 bases, V lost 2 bases, and 8 bases had no gene match. The CDR3 totals 15 residues. Per germline, CDR1 LNHNV and CDR2 YYDKDF (reference sequence). The CDR3 loop reads CATSRRREYGDTQYF. The CDR3 DNA reads as TGTGCCACCAGCAGACGGCGGGAGTATGGGGATACGCAGTATTTT.

This clone showed up just a few times. The chain has TRBV6-2 or TRBV6-3 and TRBJ1-4; 7 bases are a match to TRBD1. J lost 7 bases, V lost 5 bases, and 7 bases had no gene match. Germline assignment: CDR1 MNHEY and CDR2 SVGEGT. This CDR3 has 14 amino acids. For the CDR3, the DNA is TGTGCCAGCAGTCCGGGACAGTGGATTGAAAAACTGTTTTTT. As protein: CASSPGQWIEKLFF.

The CDR3: CASSLGAGGAFF. As DNA, the CDR3 is TGTGCCAGCAGCTTAGGGGCGGGAGGGGCGTTCTTC. The chain joins TRBV11-2 to TRBJ2-1; the match to TRBD2 covers 9 bases. The length of the CDR3 is 12 residues. Losses at the gene ends were 1 base for V and 15 bases for J; bases not matched to a gene: 4. Looked up from germline, CDR1 is SGHAT and CDR2 is FQNNGV.

The chain couples TRBV7-2 to TRBJ2-1, with D hard to call. Trimming removed 2 bases from V and 7 bases from J, with 12 bases in between. This CDR3 has 14 amino acids. Per germline, CDR1 SGHTA and CDR2 FQGNSA. CDR3: CASSLPSQLNEQFF. CDR3 sequence (DNA): TGTGCCAGCAGCTTACCTAGTCAGTTAAATGAGCAGTTCTTC.

V is TRBV3-1 (or the pseudogene TRBV3-2) and J is TRBJ1-2, with D maybe TRBD1 (6 bases). The CDR3 sequence is 15 residues long. The germline V gene encodes CDR1 LGHDT and CDR2 YNNKEL (reference sequence). V was trimmed by 0 bases and J by 4 bases, leaving 12 bases between them. In DNA form, the CDR3 reads TGTGCCAGCAGCCAAGAATCGGGCAGGGGCTATGGCTACACCTTC. This encodes CASSQESGRGYGYTF.

This chain links TRBV6-1 with TRBJ2-7; 9 bases line up with TRBD2. With V trimmed by 1 base and J by 4 bases, 11 bases remained unmatched. CDR1 and CDR2 (germline): MNHNS, SASEGT. The CDR3 runs 17 residues. CDR3 amino acids: CASSEVSLGGRGYEQYF. The CDR3 DNA reads TGTGCCAGCAGTGAAGTGAGTCTGGGCGGGAGGGGGTACGAGCAGTACTTC.

Of note for this clone: Other DNA variants within this sample encode the same CDR3. The chain recombines TRBV7-3 with TRBJ1-1; tentatively, D is TRBD1 (5 bases). V dropped 6 bases and J dropped 1 base, with 9 bases sitting between them. The germline V gene has CDR1 SGHTA and CDR2 FQGTGA. The CDR3 extends over 13 amino acids. The CDR3 sequence: CASSLQENTEAFF. The DNA for the CDR3 is TGTGCCAGCAGTCTACAGGAGAACACTGAAGCTTTCTTT.

This chain links TRBV6-6 with TRBJ2-7; a weak D match, TRBD2 (6 bases). Trimming cost V 5 bases and J 7 bases, with 21 bases left between them. The CDR3 has 15 amino acids. The germline gives CDR1 MNHNY, CDR2 SVGAGI (reference sequence). The CDR3 bases are TGTGCCAGCAGTCCTCGAGGCTCAGGTCTAGCGGAGCAGTACTTC. It translates to CASSPRGSGLAEQYF.

The chain is built from TRBV7-2 and TRBJ2-2; 12 bases match TRBD2. Germline V gene lookup returns CDR1 SGHTA and CDR2 FQGNSA. The CDR3 has 16 amino acids. V was pared by 5 bases and J by 2 bases, with 3 bases of the junction left unmatched. CDR3 sequence reads: CASSVTSGSNTGELFF. In DNA, the CDR3 is TGTGCCAGCAGCGTGACTAGCGGGAGTAACACCGGGGAGCTGTTTTTT. Full variable domain (outside the CDR3, taken from reference TRBV7-2 and TRBJ2-2): GAGVSQSPSNKVTEKGKDVELRCDPISGHTALYWYRQSLGQGLEFLIYFQGNSAPDKSGLPSDRFSAERTGGSVSTLTIQRTQQEDSAVYLCASSVTSGSNTGELFFGEGSRLTVL.

Within the sample, this clone is medium-sized. The rearrangement links TRBV28 to TRBJ1-6; no definite D call. Per the germline V gene, CDR1 is MDHEN and CDR2 is SYDVKM. CDR3 length: 15 amino acids. Trimming removed 5 bases from V and 8 bases from J, with 16 bases in between. In DNA, the CDR3 is TGTGCCAGCAGTCCCCAGACTGAAGTAGATTCACCCCTCCACTTT. This sequence encodes CASSPQTEVDSPLHF.